This is a list of T cell receptor beta chains from one sample in a study of blood T cell repertoires in COVID-19. Here immunoSEQ multiplex PCR was the method, and the copy in TCRdb shows in-frame clones only, minus some. The sample includes 40,000 to 55,000 clones, about 82% of them seen just once. The sequenced sample was peripheral blood. These receptors all come from a human donor in a cohort sampled during active COVID-19. Both conserved end residues are part of each CDR3. Fields, in order: V gene, D gene, clone size, J gene, CDR3 protein, CDR3 DNA. A D gene is named only where the DNA matches it firmly. Size values are once, few and many counts, or a class for expanded clones, and some rows have none.

v_call: TRBV27; d_call: .; clone_size: few; j_call: TRBJ1-5; cdr3_aa: CASSFGGEQPQHF; cdr3_nt: TGTGCCAGCAGTTTCGGGGGTGAACAGCCCCAGCATTTT
v_call: TRBV6-5; d_call: TRBD2; clone_size: .; j_call: TRBJ2-1; cdr3_aa: CASSYRAGGNNEQFF; cdr3_nt: TGTGCCAGCAGTTACCGGGCGGGAGGAAACAATGAGCAGTTCTTC
v_call: TRBV7-8; d_call: .; clone_size: once; j_call: TRBJ2-1; cdr3_aa: CASRRGTSYNEQFF; cdr3_nt: TGTGCCAGCAGAAGGGGAACCTCCTACAATGAGCAGTTCTTC
v_call: TRBV2; d_call: TRBD1; clone_size: few; j_call: TRBJ2-7; cdr3_aa: CASSRTGVLSEQYF; cdr3_nt: TGTGCCAGCAGTAGGACAGGGGTTCTTAGCGAGCAGTACTTC
v_call: TRBV7-9; d_call: TRBD1; clone_size: .; j_call: TRBJ2-5; cdr3_aa: CASSLRGQGAEETQYF; cdr3_nt: TGTGCCAGCAGCTTAAGAGGACAGGGGGCAGAAGAGACCCAGTACTTC
v_call: TRBV5-4; d_call: TRBD2; clone_size: .; j_call: TRBJ2-1; cdr3_aa: CASSLRGGTNEQFF; cdr3_nt: TGTGCCAGCAGCTTGCGCGGGGGAACTAATGAGCAGTTCTTC
v_call: TRBV10-3; d_call: TRBD2; clone_size: .; j_call: TRBJ2-1; cdr3_aa: CAISETSGAQLHEQFF; cdr3_nt: TGTGCCATCAGTGAAACTAGCGGGGCCCAACTACATGAGCAGTTCTTC
v_call: TRBV19; d_call: TRBD2; clone_size: .; j_call: TRBJ2-1; cdr3_aa: CASISGVAGPSRQFF; cdr3_nt: TGTGCCAGTATCTCAGGAGTAGCGGGCCCGTCTCGGCAGTTCTTC
v_call: TRBV2; d_call: TRBD1; clone_size: .; j_call: TRBJ2-5; cdr3_aa: CASSGQGQETQYF; cdr3_nt: TGTGCCAGCAGCGGACAGGGACAAGAGACCCAGTACTTC
v_call: TRBV7-3; d_call: TRBD1; clone_size: once; j_call: TRBJ1-3; cdr3_aa: CASSRQGSYGNTIYF; cdr3_nt: TGTGCCAGCAGCCGACAGGGATCTTATGGAAACACCATATATTTT
v_call: TRBV6-1; d_call: .; clone_size: .; j_call: TRBJ1-2; cdr3_aa: CASSESGTAPNYGYTF; cdr3_nt: TGTGCCAGCAGTGAATCTGGAACAGCCCCTAACTATGGCTACACCTTC
v_call: TRBV10-3; d_call: .; clone_size: .; j_call: TRBJ1-6; cdr3_aa: CAISDDSYNSPLHF; cdr3_nt: TGTGCCATCAGTGACGACAGCTATAATTCACCCCTCCACTTT
v_call: TRBV5-1; d_call: .; clone_size: once; j_call: TRBJ2-3; cdr3_aa: CASSLPSTDTQYF; cdr3_nt: TGCGCCAGCAGCCTACCTAGCACAGATACGCAGTATTTT
v_call: TRBV3-1/TRBV3-2; d_call: TRBD1; clone_size: .; j_call: TRBJ1-2; cdr3_aa: CASSPHRGGYTF; cdr3_nt: TGTGCCAGCAGCCCTCACAGGGGTGGCTACACCTTC
v_call: TRBV7-6; d_call: .; clone_size: few; j_call: TRBJ2-1; cdr3_aa: CASSPEGGPGNEQFF; cdr3_nt: TGTGCCAGCAGCCCGGAGGGGGGGCCCGGCAATGAGCAGTTCTTC
v_call: TRBV7-3; d_call: TRBD1; clone_size: few; j_call: TRBJ2-7; cdr3_aa: CASSFTGGEQYF; cdr3_nt: TGTGCCAGCAGCTTTACAGGGGGAGAGCAGTACTTC
v_call: TRBV9; d_call: .; clone_size: once; j_call: TRBJ1-1; cdr3_aa: CASSVVGGRGWSTEAFF; cdr3_nt: TGTGCCAGCAGCGTAGTGGGGGGTCGGGGTTGGAGCACTGAAGCTTTCTTT
v_call: TRBV6-5; d_call: .; clone_size: .; j_call: TRBJ2-7; cdr3_aa: CASSYSRLGYEQYF; cdr3_nt: TGTGCCAGCAGTTACTCGAGGTTGGGTTACGAGCAGTACTTC
v_call: TRBV7-2; d_call: .; clone_size: .; j_call: TRBJ1-2; cdr3_aa: CASSLVRPGYGYTF; cdr3_nt: TGTGCCAGCAGCTTAGTACGGCCAGGGTATGGCTACACCTTC
v_call: TRBV2; d_call: TRBD2; clone_size: .; j_call: TRBJ2-3; cdr3_aa: CASSEASGVTDTQYF; cdr3_nt: TGTGCCAGCAGTGAGGCTAGCGGGGTTACAGATACGCAGTATTTT
v_call: TRBV5-8; d_call: TRBD1; clone_size: .; j_call: TRBJ2-3; cdr3_aa: CASRTGDGTDTQYF; cdr3_nt: TGTGCCAGCAGGACAGGGGATGGCACAGATACGCAGTATTTT
v_call: TRBV9; d_call: .; clone_size: .; j_call: TRBJ2-2; cdr3_aa: CASSVGLQSTGELFF; cdr3_nt: TGTGCCAGCAGCGTAGGATTACAGAGCACCGGGGAGCTGTTTTTT
v_call: TRBV19; d_call: TRBD2; clone_size: medium-sized; j_call: TRBJ2-2; cdr3_aa: CASSMGAGVTGELFF; cdr3_nt: TGTGCCAGTAGTATGGGAGCGGGAGTCACCGGGGAGCTGTTTTTT
v_call: TRBV29-1; d_call: TRBD2; clone_size: once; j_call: TRBJ2-1; cdr3_aa: CSVERGGRNEQFF; cdr3_nt: TGCAGCGTTGAGCGGGGGGGCCGGAATGAGCAGTTCTTC
v_call: TRBV7-8; d_call: .; clone_size: once; j_call: TRBJ1-1; cdr3_aa: CASSLVVGGYTEAFF; cdr3_nt: TGTGCCAGCAGCTTAGTGGTAGGGGGATACACTGAAGCTTTCTTT
v_call: TRBV19; d_call: .; clone_size: .; j_call: TRBJ2-5; cdr3_aa: CASSSPGYLETQYF; cdr3_nt: TGTGCCAGTAGCTCCCCGGGGTACCTAGAGACCCAGTACTTC